This is a list of T cell receptor beta chains from one sample in a study of persistence of HIV-infected CD4 T cells. Their cognate antigens are unknown. Profiling relied on immunoSEQ multiplex PCR, and the TCRdb table lists in-frame clones only, not all of them. Seen here are about 64,000 clones, roughly 77% observed once, and the top ten hold about 1.8%. The sequencing used CD4+ T cells sorted from PBMCs after approximately 19-hour stimulation, collected from a patient who received antiretroviral therapy. These receptor sequences come from an adult man with HIV who was CMV-seropositive. Each CDR3 is given with its conserved first and last residue. D genes are given only for firm matches. The size field is filled for only some rows; it gives once, few, many or a size class.

j_call: TRBJ2-7
clone_size: once
d_call: -
v_call: TRBV7-8
cdr3_aa: CASSLAEEYEQYF
cdr3_nt: TGTGCCAGCAGCTTAGCTGAGGAGTACGAGCAGTACTTC

j_call: TRBJ1-5
clone_size: -
d_call: -
v_call: TRBV2
cdr3_aa: CASSDMVTPQHF
cdr3_nt: TGTGCCAGCAGCGATATGGTTACGCCCCAGCATTTT

j_call: TRBJ1-1
clone_size: -
d_call: TRBD1
v_call: TRBV7-8
cdr3_aa: CASSDGTGNTEAFF
cdr3_nt: TGTGCCAGCAGCGACGGGACAGGGAACACTGAAGCTTTCTTT

j_call: TRBJ2-3
clone_size: -
d_call: TRBD1
v_call: TRBV24-1
cdr3_aa: CATSDGTGGETDTQYF
cdr3_nt: TGTGCCACCAGTGATGGGACAGGGGGTGAAACAGATACGCAGTATTTT

j_call: TRBJ1-5
clone_size: -
d_call: -
v_call: TRBV6-6
cdr3_aa: CASQERSNQPQHF
cdr3_nt: TGTGCCAGCCAAGAGAGAAGCAATCAGCCCCAGCATTTT

j_call: TRBJ2-3
clone_size: -
d_call: TRBD2
v_call: TRBV6-6
cdr3_aa: CASKGERGSTDTQYF
cdr3_nt: TGTGCCAGCAAGGGGGAGCGGGGGAGCACAGATACGCAGTATTTT

j_call: TRBJ2-4
clone_size: once
d_call: -
v_call: TRBV9
cdr3_aa: CASSVRSGAKNIQYF
cdr3_nt: TGTGCCAGCAGCGTACGATCTGGGGCCAAAAACATTCAGTACTTC

j_call: TRBJ1-6
clone_size: -
d_call: -
v_call: TRBV28
cdr3_aa: CASSLQQGNNSPLHF
cdr3_nt: TGTGCCAGCAGTTTACAGCAGGGGAATAATTCACCCCTCCACTTT

j_call: TRBJ2-3
clone_size: -
d_call: -
v_call: TRBV4-2
cdr3_aa: CASSRGLRDSPDTQYF
cdr3_nt: TGTGCCAGCAGCCGAGGACTCAGGGATAGTCCAGATACGCAGTATTTT

j_call: TRBJ1-5
clone_size: few
d_call: -
v_call: TRBV18
cdr3_aa: CASSPGDSGRGPQHF
cdr3_nt: TGTGCCAGCTCACCCGGTGATTCGGGCCGCGGGCCCCAGCATTTT

j_call: TRBJ1-4
clone_size: -
d_call: -
v_call: TRBV2
cdr3_aa: CASSGEVGSATNEKLFF
cdr3_nt: TGTGCCAGCAGTGGGGAAGTTGGGTCTGCAACTAATGAAAAACTGTTTTTT

j_call: TRBJ2-7
clone_size: -
d_call: -
v_call: TRBV4-1
cdr3_aa: CASSALSGNEQYF
cdr3_nt: TGCGCCAGCAGCGCCCTCTCGGGAAACGAGCAGTACTTC

j_call: TRBJ1-2
clone_size: -
d_call: -
v_call: TRBV3-1/TRBV3-2
cdr3_aa: CASSQGQGNGYTF
cdr3_nt: TGTGCCAGCAGCCAAGGTCAGGGAAATGGCTACACCTTC

j_call: TRBJ1-4
clone_size: -
d_call: -
v_call: TRBV7-9
cdr3_aa: CASSPTGGDNEKLFF
cdr3_nt: TGTGCCAGCAGTCCTACTGGGGGGGATAATGAAAAACTGTTTTTT

j_call: TRBJ2-2
clone_size: -
d_call: -
v_call: TRBV7-2
cdr3_aa: CASSLVRGTAGELFF
cdr3_nt: TGTGCCAGCAGCTTAGTTCGAGGCACCGCCGGGGAGCTGTTTTTT

j_call: TRBJ1-1
clone_size: -
d_call: -
v_call: TRBV4-2
cdr3_aa: CASSRQPRDTEAFF
cdr3_nt: TGTGCCAGCAGCCGTCAACCGAGAGACACTGAAGCTTTCTTT

j_call: TRBJ1-1
clone_size: -
d_call: TRBD1
v_call: TRBV9
cdr3_aa: CASSVDWAGGITEAFF
cdr3_nt: TGTGCCAGCAGCGTAGATTGGGCAGGGGGCATAACTGAAGCTTTCTTT

j_call: TRBJ1-5
clone_size: -
d_call: TRBD1
v_call: TRBV20-1
cdr3_aa: CSASALSGGSQPQHF
cdr3_nt: TGCAGTGCTAGTGCCTTATCAGGGGGCAGTCAGCCCCAGCATTTT

j_call: TRBJ2-1
clone_size: -
d_call: TRBD1
v_call: TRBV18
cdr3_aa: CASSPKDRGAYNEQFF
cdr3_nt: TGTGCCAGCTCACCTAAAGACAGGGGAGCGTACAATGAGCAGTTCTTC

j_call: TRBJ1-1
clone_size: -
d_call: -
v_call: TRBV28
cdr3_aa: CASSLLNTEAFF
cdr3_nt: TGTGCCAGCAGTTTGCTTAACACTGAAGCTTTCTTT

j_call: TRBJ1-1
clone_size: -
d_call: -
v_call: TRBV6-5
cdr3_aa: CASNKHRGGTEAFF
cdr3_nt: TGTGCCAGCAACAAACACCGGGGGGGAACTGAAGCTTTCTTT

j_call: TRBJ1-1
clone_size: -
d_call: TRBD1
v_call: TRBV7-2
cdr3_aa: CASSSYAGTAAFF
cdr3_nt: TGTGCCAGCAGCTCCTACGCGGGGACAGCAGCTTTCTTT

j_call: TRBJ1-1
clone_size: -
d_call: -
v_call: TRBV5-4
cdr3_aa: CASSPRPQNAEAFF
cdr3_nt: TGTGCCAGCAGCCCTCGACCTCAGAACGCTGAAGCTTTCTTT

j_call: TRBJ1-6
clone_size: -
d_call: -
v_call: TRBV2
cdr3_aa: CASSEGTVRDYLHF
cdr3_nt: TGTGCCAGCAGTGAGGGTACAGTTCGAGACTACCTCCACTTT

j_call: TRBJ2-1
clone_size: -
d_call: TRBD1
v_call: TRBV12-3/TRBV12-4
cdr3_aa: CASGDRGSNEQFF
cdr3_nt: TGTGCCAGCGGGGACAGGGGGTCGAATGAGCAGTTCTTC

j_call: TRBJ2-5
clone_size: few
d_call: TRBD1
v_call: TRBV9
cdr3_aa: CASSVGQRETQYF
cdr3_nt: TGTGCCAGCAGCGTGGGACAGCGAGAGACCCAGTACTTC

j_call: TRBJ1-1
clone_size: -
d_call: -
v_call: TRBV6-2/TRBV6-3
cdr3_aa: CASSFTVAEAFF
cdr3_nt: TGTGCCAGCAGTTTTACGGTGGCTGAAGCTTTCTTT

j_call: TRBJ1-1
clone_size: -
d_call: -
v_call: TRBV5-1
cdr3_aa: CASSRPPGQNTEAFF
cdr3_nt: TGCGCCAGCAGCCGACCCCCGGGACAGAACACTGAAGCTTTCTTT

j_call: TRBJ1-5
clone_size: few
d_call: -
v_call: TRBV28
cdr3_aa: CASSLYRGVSNQPQHF
cdr3_nt: TGTGCCAGCAGTCTATACAGAGGTGTGAGCAATCAGCCCCAGCATTTT

j_call: TRBJ1-5
clone_size: few
d_call: -
v_call: TRBV7-2
cdr3_aa: CASSLKGSGNQPQHF
cdr3_nt: TGTGCCAGCAGCTTAAAGGGATCAGGGAATCAGCCCCAGCATTTT

j_call: TRBJ1-3
clone_size: -
d_call: TRBD1
v_call: TRBV15
cdr3_aa: CATSRETPLGTGRGNTIYF
cdr3_nt: TGTGCCACCAGCAGAGAAACGCCATTAGGGACAGGACGAGGAAACACCATATATTTT

j_call: TRBJ1-3
clone_size: few
d_call: TRBD1
v_call: TRBV2
cdr3_aa: CASSGTGGNTIYF
cdr3_nt: TGTGCCAGCAGTGGGACAGGGGGAAACACCATATATTTT